This TCR beta chain stems from a study of T cell clonality in common variable immunodeficiency. Points from the study as a whole: In common variable immunodeficiency, TCR beta chains reportedly carried fewer deletions and N-nucleotide insertions. CVID patient heterogeneity limited repertoire-clinical complication correlations.

CVID and control samples used equivalent genomic DNA input. The repertoire was sequenced with immunoSEQ multiplex PCR; TCRdb's copy has only in-frame clones and lacks some. The sample yields over 15,000 clones, without any singletons. Germline CDR1 reads SNHLY; CDR2 reads FYNNEI. V lost 6 bases to trimming and J lost 4 bases, with 13 bases between them. The CDR3 runs 14 residues. Patients had low serum IgG, IgA and/or IgM and specific antibody deficiency. No CVID subject was ill or on immunomodulatory drugs when sampled. This clone was counted only a few times. The antigen remains unidentified. The read falls 3 residues short of the CDR3 end, and the missing part is taken from the germline J gene.

The J gene is TRBJ1-5, the V gene TRBV2; TRBD1 is a possible D gene (5 bases). The TCR originated in a human donor with common variable immunodeficiency. Sequenced material: peripheral blood mononuclear cells. The CDR3 bases that were read are TGTGCCAGCAGCGAGACAGATCGAAATCAGCCC. Protein product: CASSETDRNQP. The CDR3 in full is CASSETDRNQPQHF.